The source of this T cell receptor (beta chain) is a study of breast tumors, draining lymph nodes, adjacent tissues. TCRdb fed the multiplex PCR reads into MiXCR, producing one record per CDR3 protein. This sample has 14,000 or so distinct CDR3 sequences, with around three fifths found just once. Turning to this clonotype: Its specificity is unknown.

Study-level findings and limits: The lymph node origin of tumor T cells was framed as consistent with a hypothesis, not demonstrated.

Sequencing was done on a sample of tumor-adjacent breast tissue. The clonotype was recovered from a female donor with breast cancer. Some clones in this sample may be carry-over from other donors' samples.

The CDR3 here is CASGFRVKGQGADEQFF. The CDR3 nucleotides are TGTGCTAGTGGTTTCCGAGTCAAGGGACAGGGGGCCGATGAGCAGTTCTTC. This rearrangement joins TRBV12-5 to TRBJ2-1; 12 nucleotides align to TRBD1. With 3 bases clipped from V and 8 bases from J, the junction kept 11 bases outside the gene matches. This CDR3 is 17 amino acids long. The germline CDR1 and CDR2 sequences are LGHNT and FRNRAP.